This entry concerns a single TCR beta chain. V was shortened by 4 bases and J by 6 bases, with 16 bases between the two germline ends. This CDR3 contains 14 residues. Germline CDR1 and CDR2: SGHDT and YYEEEE. TCRdb ran MiXCR on the 5' RACE reads and lists one entry per CDR3 protein. The sample has more than 80,000 distinct CDR3 sequences, roughly an eighth seen once. The record originates from a study of T-cell memory formation after mild COVID-19. Study as a whole: In these data, TCR clusters were largely donor specific.

This chain uses TRBV5-6 with TRBJ1-2, with D perhaps matching TRBD1 (6 bases). The sequenced sample consisted of PBMCs or a T cell subset sorted from them (not recorded which). The sequence derives from an adult woman who had mild COVID-19 (a few samples of this study predate the infection). Cell type and time point are not known. CDR3 sequence: CASSPQGLLNGYTF. DNA for the CDR3: TGTGCCAGCAGCCCCCAGGGGCTGTTGAATGGCTACACCTTC.